A selection of T cell receptor beta chains follows, all from one sample in a study of T-cell reconstitution after alpha-beta-depleted transplantation in children. TCRdb fed the PCR reads into MiXCR, producing one record per CDR3 protein. The table records some 300,000 distinct CDR3 sequences, about 7.3% of them present only once. Sequences were derived from peripheral blood, sampled 360 days after TCRalphabeta/CD19-depleted stem cell transplant. The receptors were gathered from a female patient aged 2-9 years who had a stem cell transplant for Fanconi anemia, so the T cells may come from the graft donor. CDR3s include the opening cysteine and the closing phenylalanine or tryptophan. The D gene is left open where the match is weak. Expanded clones get a size class; other rows say once, few or many, or leave the size out.

>TRBJ2-2|many|.|TRBV20-1|12
CSASQGTGELFF
TGCAGTGCTAGCCAGGGCACCGGGGAGCTGTTTTTT
>TRBJ1-5|many|.|TRBV4-2|12
CASSQVDQPQHF
TGTGCCAGCAGCCAAGTTGATCAGCCCCAGCATTTT
>TRBJ2-2|.|.|TRBV20-1|14
CSALSQGNTGELFF
TGCAGTGCTCTATCACAGGGGAACACCGGGGAGCTGTTTTTT
>TRBJ2-2|few|TRBD2|TRBV5-1|16
CASSLAASGGAGELFF
TGCGCCAGCAGCTTGGCGGCTAGCGGGGGTGCCGGGGAGCTGTTTTTT
>TRBJ1-3|many|.|TRBV7-8|15
CASSYNIDSGNTIYF
TGTGCCAGCAGTTATAATATAGACTCTGGAAACACCATATATTTT
>TRBJ1-1|many|.|TRBV7-9|15
CASSPEGGRNTEAFF
TGTGCCAGCAGCCCCGAGGGGGGGAGGAACACTGAAGCTTTCTTT
>TRBJ1-2|many|.|TRBV5-1|14
CASSLTGSNYGYTF
TGCGCCAGCAGCTTGACAGGGAGTAACTATGGCTACACCTTC
>TRBJ1-3|many|.|TRBV5-8|14
CASSLIRGGNTIYF
TGTGCCAGCAGCTTAATCCGAGGGGGAAACACCATATATTTT
>TRBJ1-2|few|.|TRBV20-1|13
CSARDVSNYGYTF
TGCAGTGCTAGAGATGTCAGTAACTATGGCTACACCTTC
>TRBJ2-1|many|.|TRBV5-1|15
CASSLEIAGPNEQFF
TGCGCCAGCAGCTTGGAGATCGCAGGCCCCAATGAGCAGTTCTTC